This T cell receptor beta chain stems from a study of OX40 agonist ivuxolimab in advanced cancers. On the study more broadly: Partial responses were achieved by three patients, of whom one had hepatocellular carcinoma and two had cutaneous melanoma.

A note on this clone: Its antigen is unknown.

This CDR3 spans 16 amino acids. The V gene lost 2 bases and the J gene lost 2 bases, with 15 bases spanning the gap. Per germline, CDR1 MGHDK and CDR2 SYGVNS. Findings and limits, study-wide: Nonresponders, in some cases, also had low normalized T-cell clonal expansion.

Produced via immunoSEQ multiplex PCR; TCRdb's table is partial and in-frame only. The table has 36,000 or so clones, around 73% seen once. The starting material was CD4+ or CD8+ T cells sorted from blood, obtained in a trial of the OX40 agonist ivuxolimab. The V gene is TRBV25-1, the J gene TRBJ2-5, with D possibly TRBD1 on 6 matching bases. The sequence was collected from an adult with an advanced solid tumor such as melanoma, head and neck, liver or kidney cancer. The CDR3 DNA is TGTGCCAGCAGTGAAATCGGGGACATCCTTCAAGAGACCCAGTACTTC. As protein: CASSEIGDILQETQYF.